This T cell receptor beta chain was sequenced during a study of response to subunit inactivated influenza vaccine. The V and J ends lost 1 base and 6 bases respectively, with 16 bases between them. The CDR3 length is 14 residues. The germline V gene has CDR1 DFQATT and CDR2 SNEGSKA (reference sequence). TCRdb recomputed calls from the RT-PCR reads with MiXCR, one row per CDR3 protein. In the table there are about 520,000 distinct CDR3 sequences, 7.2% of which are singletons. This clonotype has more than one count but fewer than ten. This TCR came from a man between 45 and 75 years old who received an inactivated influenza vaccine. This specimen consisted of PBMCs from blood, obtained about 23 months after vaccination. This chain joins TRBV20-1 and TRBJ2-7; D perhaps matches TRBD1 (5 bases). The CDR3 sequence is CSARADNQGTEQYF. The CDR3 region has the DNA TGCAGTGCTAGAGCCGACAACCAGGGTACCGAGCAGTACTTC.